The 30 T cell receptor beta chains listed next were all sequenced from one sample in a study of cytomegalovirus exposure and HLA in healthy donors (dated by TCRdb to 2015 to 2018). Receptor amplification or capture employed the immunoSEQ multiplex PCR assay. The multiplex PCR relied on a mix of 60 forward primers for TCR Vbeta segments and 13 reverse primers for TCR Jbeta segments. The immuneACCESS repertoire file appears here via TCRdb, limited to in-frame rearrangements. These files lack a portion of the clones; in checked studies, under half of the deficit traces to unresolved V genes, and the cause of the others is not known. The sample table records roughly 100,000 clones; 65% to 80% of these occur just once. Jointly, the top ten make up about 5.3% of the sample. Material for sequencing was PBMCs. Source of these receptors: a male donor in good health and CMV-seronegative.

Only a few counts were recorded for this clone. This chain uses TRBV6-6 with TRBJ1-5; perhaps TRBD1 as D (5 bases). Germline CDR1 is MNHNY and CDR2 is SVGAGI (reference sequence). This CDR3 comprises 14 residues. The V gene lost 6 bases and the J gene lost 6 bases, with 15 bases spanning the gap. The CDR3 DNA sequence: TGTGCCAGCAGGCCTACAGGAGTCGCTCAGCCCCAGCATTTT. This translates into CASRPTGVAQPQHF.

This clone was detected a few times. J is TRBJ1-2 and V is TRBV5-4; no clear D. The CDR3 consists of 13 residues. V was pared by 6 bases and J by 5 bases, with 14 bases between. Germline V CDR1 and CDR2: SGHNT, YYREEE (reference sequence). The CDR3 is CASTPREEYGYTF. The CDR3 bases are TGTGCCAGCACCCCGCGGGAGGAATATGGCTACACCTTC.

The J gene is TRBJ2-7, the V gene TRBV5-4; 10 nucleotides align to TRBD1. Per germline, CDR1 SGHNT and CDR2 YYREEE (reference sequence). The CDR3 spans 15 residues. Trimming cost V 0 bases and J 7 bases; bases outside gene matches: 7. The CDR3, as DNA: TGTGCCAGCAGCTTGGCGCGGACAGGGGGAGGTGAGCAGTACTTC. Encoded protein: CASSLARTGGGEQYF.

The chain has TRBV6-1 and TRBJ2-7, with 9 bases aligning to TRBD1. Looked up from germline, CDR1 is MNHNS and CDR2 is SASEGT. With V trimmed by 4 bases and J by 3 bases, 10 bases remained unmatched. CDR3 length: 16 amino acids. CDR3 bases: TGTGCCAGCAGTGGGGCCGGACAGGGGAAAATCTACGAGCAGTACTTC. It encodes CASSGAGQGKIYEQYF.

The genes are TRBV2 and TRBJ1-1, with a possible D match to TRBD1 (6 bases). This CDR3 has 15 amino acids. V lost 0 bases and J 4 bases, leaving 12 bases between the germline ends. The germline CDR1 and CDR2 sequences are SNHLY and FYNNEI. CDR3 protein: CASSEALQGFTEAFF. The CDR3 DNA reads TGTGCCAGCAGTGAAGCGCTACAGGGTTTCACTGAAGCTTTCTTT.

The chain has TRBV30 and TRBJ2-7; D uncertain. V was pared by 3 bases and J by 2 bases, with 11 bases between. The CDR3 contains 13 residues. Germline lookup yields CDR1 GTSNPN and CDR2 SVGIG (reference sequence). The CDR3 protein is CAWSITATYEQYF. The CDR3 DNA reads as TGTGCCTGGAGCATAACAGCTACCTACGAGCAGTACTTC.

The chain's CDR3 is CASSLALTGVSYEQYF. In DNA, the CDR3 is TGCGCCAGCAGCTTGGCCTTGACAGGGGTGTCCTACGAGCAGTACTTC. The V and J genes are TRBV5-1 and TRBJ2-7; TRBD1 aligns across 8 bases. The junction had 6 bases not matched to a gene; V was cut back by 0 bases and J by 1 base. Germline V lookup: CDR1 SGHRS, CDR2 YFSETQ. The CDR3 runs to 16 residues.

The chain recombines TRBV18 with TRBJ2-3; no clear D gene. This CDR3 region has 15 residues. The ends were cut back, 3 bases at V and 0 bases at J, with 10 bases in the middle. CDR1 and CDR2 from the germline V gene are KGHSH and LQKENI. The CDR3 DNA sequence: TGTGCCAGCTCACCGGTGAGGTATAGCACAGATACGCAGTATTTT. The encoded protein is CASSPVRYSTDTQYF.

The CDR3 spells CAWRRYYGYTF. CDR3 coding DNA: TGTGCCTGGAGACGGTACTATGGCTACACCTTC. The chain recombines TRBV30 with TRBJ1-2; no clear D gene. Germline CDR1 reads GTSNPN; CDR2 reads SVGIG (reference sequence). V was trimmed by 3 bases and J by 3 bases, leaving 5 bases between them. The CDR3 is 11 amino acids.

The chain has TRBV5-1 and TRBJ2-5; possible D gene TRBD2, 6 bases. The J call could be wrong; TRBJ2-7 is a better fit for the DNA end. This CDR3 spans 14 amino acids. Per germline, CDR1 SGHRS and CDR2 YFSETQ. The CDR3 reads CASSFGGGLYEQYF. The CDR3 DNA reads as TGCGCCAGCAGCTTCGGGGGAGGTCTGTACGAGCAGTACTTC.

The chain combines TRBV7-2 with TRBJ2-7; 12 bases are a match to TRBD2. The CDR3 spans 17 residues. Germline values: CDR1 SGHTA, CDR2 FQGNSA. V lost 3 bases and J lost 3; bases outside the gene matches: 9. The CDR3 reads CASSLASGRVPLYEQYF. CDR3 bases: TGTGCCAGCAGCTTGGCTAGCGGGAGGGTTCCCCTCTACGAGCAGTACTTC.

This chain links TRBV19 with TRBJ1-3; 7 bases align to TRBD1. Germline lookup yields CDR1 LNHDA and CDR2 SQIVND (reference sequence). This CDR3 spans 15 amino acids. Germline trimming cut 4 bases from V and 2 bases from J; bases unmatched to any gene: 5. CDR3 DNA: TGTGCCAGTAGTAACAGGGGTAGGGCTGGAAACACCATATATTTT. Translating it yields CASSNRGRAGNTIYF. The full variable domain, completed using reference TRBV19 and TRBJ1-3, is DGGITQSPKYLFRKEGQNVTLSCEQNLNHDAMYWYRQDPGQGLRLIYYSQIVNDFQKGDIAEGYSVSREKKESFPLTVTSAQKNPTAFYLCASSNRGRAGNTIYFGEGSWLTVV.

The CDR3 DNA is TGCGCCAGCAGGTCGGGACTAGCGGTCACAGATACGCAGTATTTT. This encodes CASRSGLAVTDTQYF. The chain couples TRBV5-1 to TRBJ2-3; TRBD2 aligns across 11 bases. The CDR3 has 15 residues. Germline loops: CDR1 SGHRS, CDR2 YFSETQ. V dropped 5 bases and J dropped 2; count of bases not matched to a gene: 4.

J is TRBJ1-4 and V is TRBV9; no clear D. Trimming took off 3 bases at V and 5 bases at J, with 14 bases between the two ends. The CDR3 runs 15 residues. The germline V gene has CDR1 SGDLS and CDR2 YYNGEE. The CDR3 bases are TGTGCCAGCAGCGCCGGGAAGGGTTTAAATGAAAAACTGTTTTTT. It yields the protein CASSAGKGLNEKLFF.

The chain employs TRBV6-5 and TRBJ2-7; 9 positions match TRBD2. The CDR3 loop spans 15 amino acids. V shed 0 bases, J shed 7 bases, and the junction held 7 bases outside the gene matches. Germline assignment: CDR1 MNHEY and CDR2 SVGAGI. CDR3 amino acids: CASSYSTSGLGEQYF. CDR3 DNA sequence: TGTGCCAGCAGTTACTCGACTAGCGGACTTGGGGAGCAGTACTTC.

CDR3 loop: CATSRGGFEETQYF. The CDR3 DNA reads TGTGCCACCTCTAGGGGAGGGTTCGAGGAGACCCAGTACTTC. V usage is TRBV28 and J usage is TRBJ2-5; 7 bases match TRBD2. The germline CDR1 and CDR2 sequences are MDHEN and SYDVKM. V gave up 10 bases and J gave up 5 bases; unmatched junction bases: 13. This CDR3 comprises 14 residues. Using reference TRBV28 and TRBJ2-5 for the parts outside the CDR3, the full variable domain is DVKVTQSSRYLVKRTGEKVFLECVQDMDHENMFWYRQDPGLGLRLIYFSYDVKMKEKGDIPEGYSVSREKKERFSLILESASTNQTSMYLCATSRGGFEETQYFGPGTRLLVL.

The chain joins TRBV5-1 to TRBJ2-1, with D tentatively TRBD1 (5 bases). Germline CDR1 is SGHRS and CDR2 is YFSETQ. The V end was cut by 4 bases, the J end by 6 bases, with 8 bases between. The CDR3 contains 12 residues. Written as DNA, the CDR3 is TGCGCCAGCAGCCAGACAGTCAATGAGCAGTTCTTC. This sequence encodes CASSQTVNEQFF.

The CDR3 reads CASRGQGAGPQHF. The DNA of the CDR3 is TGTGCCAGCAGGGGACAGGGGGCAGGGCCCCAGCATTTT. V gene TRBV2 combines with J gene TRBJ1-5, with 12 bases identical to TRBD1. J was trimmed by 9 bases and V by 6 bases; bases with no gene match: 3. Germline values: CDR1 SNHLY, CDR2 FYNNEI. The length of the CDR3 is 13 residues.

The chain employs TRBV27 and TRBJ2-7, with unresolved D. There are 14 residues in the CDR3. Germline V gene sequence: CDR1 MNHEY, CDR2 SMNVEV (reference sequence). With 7 bases removed from V and 2 bases from J, the gap between germline ends came to 15 bases. CDR3 nucleotides: TGTGCCAGCATAACACGCGGTCCGACCTACGAGCAGTACTTC. This gives the protein CASITRGPTYEQYF.

The chain combines TRBV6-1 with TRBJ2-7, with TRBD2 matching over 8 bases. Germline V gene data show CDR1 as MNHNS and CDR2 as SASEGT. With V trimmed by 1 base and J by 0 bases, 8 bases remained unmatched. This CDR3 region has 17 residues. The CDR3 loop reads CASSEVGSGRTSYEQYF. The CDR3, as DNA: TGTGCCAGCAGTGAAGTGGGGAGCGGGAGAACCTCCTACGAGCAGTACTTC.

V is TRBV2 and J is TRBJ1-1, with D maybe TRBD1 (5 bases). Germline CDR1 SNHLY, CDR2 FYNNEI. This CDR3 contains 14 residues. V was clipped by 10 bases and J by 7 bases, with 22 bases between them. The CDR3 region is CATSAGGGLVEAFF. CDR3 in DNA: TGTGCCACTTCGGCGGGGGGAGGACTTGTTGAAGCTTTCTTT.

The chain uses TRBV19 and TRBJ1-5; 7 bases are a match to TRBD1. The CDR3 is made up of 14 amino acids. V lost 10 bases to trimming and J lost 0 bases; unmatched junction nucleotides: 6. Per germline, CDR1 LNHDA and CDR2 SQIVND (reference sequence). The CDR3 reads CATSGTASNQPQHF. CDR3 nucleotide sequence: TGTGCCACATCCGGGACAGCTAGCAATCAGCCCCAGCATTTT.

This clone was counted a few times. The chain employs TRBV5-6 and TRBJ2-1, with 12 bases identical to TRBD2. This CDR3 spans 16 amino acids. CDR1 is SGHDT and CDR2 is YYEEEE in the germline V gene. V gave up 4 bases and J gave up 5 bases; unmatched junction bases: 7. The CDR3 reads CASSRLAGVLNNEQFF. In DNA form, the CDR3 reads TGTGCCAGCAGCCGACTAGCGGGGGTTCTGAACAATGAGCAGTTCTTC.

The CDR3 sequence: CASSWDSQETQYF. The CDR3 nucleotides read TGTGCCAGCAGCTGGGACAGTCAAGAGACCCAGTACTTC. V and J are TRBV7-9 and TRBJ2-5; TRBD1 matches 7 bases. CDR1 is SEHNR, CDR2 FQNEAQ, per germline (reference sequence). The CDR3 totals 13 residues. Trimming cost V 4 bases and J 2 bases; bases outside gene matches: 1.

The V call is TRBV5-1, the J call TRBJ2-5, with unresolved D. V lost 0 bases and J lost 5, with 11 bases in between. The germline V gene encodes CDR1 SGHRS and CDR2 YFSETQ. CDR3 size: 14 residues. The chain's CDR3 is CASSLASVEETQYF. In DNA form, the CDR3 reads TGCGCCAGCAGCTTGGCCTCAGTGGAGGAGACCCAGTACTTC.

The V gene is TRBV5-1, the J gene TRBJ2-5; a possible D gene is TRBD2 (7 bases). Germline CDR1 and CDR2: SGHRS and YFSETQ. V was shortened by 2 bases and J by 0 bases, with 14 bases between the two germline ends. The CDR3 sequence is 16 residues long. In nucleotides, the CDR3 is TGCGCCAGCAGCTTAGGGGGGGGCCAGTACCAAGAGACCCAGTACTTC. Translated, it gives CASSLGGGQYQETQYF.

The chain employs TRBV28 and TRBJ2-7; tentatively, D is TRBD1 (5 bases). Germline CDR1 and CDR2: MDHEN and SYDVKM. CDR3 size: 14 residues. The ends were cut back, 4 bases at V and 2 bases at J, with 12 bases in the middle. The DNA of the CDR3 is TGTGCCAGCAGTTCAGGGAATCCGACCTACGAGCAGTACTTC. This sequence encodes CASSSGNPTYEQYF. Using reference TRBV28 and TRBJ2-7 for the parts outside the CDR3, the full variable domain is DVKVTQSSRYLVKRTGEKVFLECVQDMDHENMFWYRQDPGLGLRLIYFSYDVKMKEKGDIPEGYSVSREKKERFSLILESASTNQTSMYLCASSSGNPTYEQYFGPGTRLTVT.

V and J are TRBV12-5 and TRBJ2-7; no firm D call. The germline gives CDR1 LGHNT, CDR2 FRNRAP. With 0 bases removed from V and 5 bases from J, the gap between germline ends came to 11 bases. The length of the CDR3 is 14 residues. The CDR3 reads CASGLVFRGHEQYF. CDR3 nucleotides: TGTGCTAGTGGTTTGGTATTCAGAGGCCACGAGCAGTACTTC. The full variable domain, with the rest looked up from reference TRBV12-5 and TRBJ2-7, is DARVTQTPRHKVTEMGQEVTMRCQPILGHNTVFWYRQTMMQGLELLAYFRNRAPLDDSGMPKDRFSAEMPDATLATLKIQPSEPRDSAVYFCASGLVFRGHEQYFGPGTRLTVT.

This clone has more than one count but fewer than ten. This CDR3 is CASSLSPNEQFF. The CDR3 bases are TGTGCCAGCAGTTTATCTCCCAATGAGCAGTTCTTC. The chain combines TRBV28 with TRBJ2-1; D unresolved. Between the trimmed V and J ends, which lost 1 base and 6 bases, there was a span of 4 bases. The CDR3 consists of 12 residues. The germline gives CDR1 MDHEN, CDR2 SYDVKM.

The V gene is TRBV15, the J gene TRBJ1-1, with 8 bases lining up with TRBD1. Trimming cost V 3 bases and J 5 bases; bases outside gene matches: 5. The germline V gene has CDR1 LNHNV and CDR2 YYDKDF (reference sequence). This CDR3 region has 14 residues. The CDR3 reads CATSSRQGRTEAFF. Written as DNA, the CDR3 is TGTGCCACCAGCAGCCGACAGGGGAGGACTGAAGCTTTCTTT.